What follows are 13 T cell receptor beta chains derived from one specimen sequenced in a study of CD8 T cells in ankylosing spondylitis. Study-level results: It appeared that ankylosing spondylitis blood was characterized by a TCR beta motif of several highly homologous variants.

TCRdb fed the 5' RACE reads into MiXCR, producing one record per CDR3 protein. The table lists about 220,000 distinct CDR3 sequences, approximately 16% of them singletons, with about 42% in the top ten. These receptors' antigens are unknown. Sequencing was performed on blood, either unsorted or a sorted T cell fraction (not recorded which). All receptors come from a male donor with ankylosing spondylitis.

The rearrangement joins TRBV14 to TRBJ2-3; no clear D. In germline, CDR1 is SGHDN, CDR2 FVKESK. V lost 4 bases and J 0 bases, leaving 14 bases between the germline ends. The CDR3 covers 16 residues. The CDR3, as DNA: TGTGCCAGCAGCCTGAATGGTGCTGATAGCACAGATACGCAGTATTTT. Its protein product is CASSLNGADSTDTQYF.

This clonotype was seen repeatedly, ten times or more. The chain carries TRBV9 and TRBJ1-5, with D maybe TRBD1 (5 bases). Trimming left V 3 bases short and J 2 bases short, with 12 bases between. Looked up from germline, CDR1 is SGDLS and CDR2 is YYNGEE. The CDR3 runs to 15 residues. The CDR3 region has the DNA TGTGCCAGCAGCGCGGGCCCGGGGGGCAATCAGCCCCAGCATTTT. Amino acid sequence: CASSAGPGGNQPQHF. Complete variable domain (other parts from reference TRBV9 and TRBJ1-5): DSGVTQTPKHLITATGQRVTLRCSPRSGDLSVYWYQQSLDQGLQFLIQYYNGEERAKGNILERFSAQQFPDLHSELNLSSLELGDSALYFCASSAGPGGNQPQHFGDGTRLSIL.

The J gene is TRBJ2-1, the V gene TRBV2; TRBD1 aligns across 9 bases. The germline CDR1 and CDR2 sequences are SNHLY and FYNNEI. The length of the CDR3 is 14 residues. The V and J ends lost 3 bases and 8 bases, in that order; junction bases with no gene match: 5. CDR3 sequence (DNA): TGTGCCAGCAGTGAGGGGACAGGGATCGATGAGCAGTTCTTC. Protein product: CASSEGTGIDEQFF.

The sample holds a few counts of this clonotype. The chain is built from TRBV11-2 and TRBJ2-2, with TRBD1 as a possible D gene (5 bases). The germline V and J ends were trimmed by 4 bases and 6 bases, with 6 bases remaining between them. Germline assignment: CDR1 SGHAT and CDR2 FQNNGV. The CDR3 is made up of 12 amino acids. The CDR3 region has the DNA TGTGCCAGCAGCTGGGGCGCCGGGGAGCTGTTTTTT. Translating gives CASSWGAGELFF.

The V call is TRBV7-3, the J call TRBJ2-1; no firm D call. Germline values: CDR1 SGHTA, CDR2 FQGTGA. Between the trimmed V and J ends, which lost 3 bases and 4 bases, there was a span of 10 bases. The CDR3 has 14 amino acids. CDR3 protein: CASSLDGGYNEQFF. The CDR3 DNA reads TGTGCCAGCAGCTTGGATGGTGGGTACAATGAGCAGTTCTTC. The full variable domain, completed using reference TRBV7-3 and TRBJ2-1, is GAGVSQTPSNKVTEKGKYVELRCDPISGHTALYWYRQSLGQGPEFLIYFQGTGAADDSGLPNDRFFAVRPEGSVSTLKIQRTERGDSAVYLCASSLDGGYNEQFFGPGTRLTVL.

The chain combines TRBV30 with TRBJ1-4, with unresolved D. Deletions cut 1 base from V and 5 bases from J, with 5 bases between. Germline CDR1 and CDR2: GTSNPN and SVGIG (reference sequence). The CDR3 runs to 12 residues. CDR3 DNA sequence: TGTGCCTGGAGTGACAGAAATGAAAAACTGTTTTTT. Translating it yields CAWSDRNEKLFF.

The table lists this clonotype with a few counts. The chain links TRBV7-9 to TRBJ2-7, with D perhaps TRBD2 (5 bases). Germline V gene data show CDR1 as SEHNR and CDR2 as FQNEAQ (reference sequence). CDR3 length: 13 residues. Trimming shortened V by 5 bases and J by 10 bases, and 18 bases separated the two germline ends. The CDR3 sequence: CASSPAGEVPQYF. In nucleotides, the CDR3 is TGTGCCAGCAGCCCCGCGGGTGAGGTCCCACAGTACTTC.

This clonotype turned up a few times. The chain carries TRBV6-5 and TRBJ2-2; no reliable D call. V gave up 2 bases and J gave up 3 bases, with 13 bases separating them. This CDR3 is built from 16 residues. Germline CDR1 MNHEY, CDR2 SVGAGI. The CDR3 here is CASSYIDPWDTGELFF. For the CDR3, the DNA is TGTGCCAGCAGTTACATCGACCCCTGGGACACCGGGGAGCTGTTTTTT.

This rearrangement joins TRBV11-1 to TRBJ2-5, with 13 nucleotides matching TRBD2. Germline-derived CDR1 and CDR2 are SGHAT and FQDESV (reference sequence). V lost 0 bases, J lost 2 bases, and 9 bases stayed unmatched. This CDR3 has 19 amino acids. Written as DNA, the CDR3 is TGTGCCAGCAGCTTAGCCATTACTAGCGGGAGGGCGACACAAGAGACCCAGTACTTC. This sequence encodes CASSLAITSGRATQETQYF.

This chain connects TRBV29-1 to TRBJ1-1; 9 nucleotides agree with TRBD1. V was clipped by 1 base and J by 3 bases; unmatched bases: 12. This CDR3 is 17 amino acids long. Germline assignment: CDR1 SQVTM and CDR2 ANQGSEA. Here the CDR3 reads CSVEAFGTGKVDTEAFF. The CDR3 DNA follows: TGCAGCGTTGAAGCTTTCGGGACAGGGAAGGTTGACACTGAAGCTTTCTTT.

This clonotype was seen many times. The rearrangement links TRBV29-1 to TRBJ2-1; 16 bases are shared with TRBD2. The J segment lost 9 bases and the V segment lost 0 bases, leaving 17 bases of the junction unmatched. CDR1 is SQVTM, CDR2 ANQGSEA, per germline. This CDR3 comprises 20 residues. DNA for the CDR3: TGCAGCGTTGAAGAATCCGGGACTAGCGGGAGGGCCCGGGGGATTCGTGAGCAGTTCTTC. Translating gives CSVEESGTSGRARGIREQFF.

The genes are TRBV4-1 and TRBJ2-3; D is unresolved. V was trimmed by 4 bases and J by 0 bases, leaving 11 bases between them. This CDR3 contains 15 residues. Germline CDR1 MGHRA, CDR2 YSYEKL. CDR3: CASSPRAGSTDTQYF. The CDR3 bases are TGCGCCAGCAGCCCCCGGGCTGGGAGCACAGATACGCAGTATTTT.

J is TRBJ2-2 and V is TRBV12-3 or TRBV12-4; D is possibly TRBD1 (6 bases). This CDR3 has 14 amino acids. The V gene lost 7 bases and the J gene lost 4 bases, with 13 bases spanning the gap. CDR3: CASKTGKSTGELFF. Written as DNA, the CDR3 is TGTGCCAGCAAAACAGGGAAGAGCACCGGGGAGCTGTTTTTT.